The entry that follows covers one TCR beta chain sequence. The antigen this receptor binds is unknown. No base qualities exist here, and no much larger clone lies one base off it. This entry belongs to a study of T cell responses to AZD1222 COVID-19 vaccine (dated by TCRdb to about 2021). About the study as a whole: TCR sequencing covered approximately 230 trial participants: about 210 given two doses of AZD1222 and 26 given two doses of MenACWY control vaccine. Trial participants were enrolled into age subgroups of 18-55, 56-69 and 70-plus years, which contained about 160, 30 and 59 TCR-sequenced participants, respectively. The research as a whole found: After two AZD1222 doses, both the breadth and the depth of spike-specific TCRs were significantly higher than at day 0 and than in MenACWY recipients. Conclusions about previously exposed vaccinees are limited, since just five to seven AZD1222 recipients were seropositive for SARS-CoV-2 at baseline. No day 14 peak-response samples were available, so repertoires were characterized only after the peak T cell response. Most participants were white British and females outnumbered males, and the authors suggested that clonal diversity may have been underestimated. Reportedly, close to half of the unique spike-specific TCRs recognized epitopes lying outside the regions that are mutated in the B.1.351 and B.1.1.7 variants. CD4 TCRs associated with the vaccine covered the entire spike protein, and the dominant responses were in regions 160-218 and 743-854. In the small 56-69-year group, the increase in depth fell short of significance, most likely because of low power.

The meaning of the sample's time point label: about 28 days (+/-7) after the second vaccine dose. AZD1222 recipients whose second dose came at about 4 weeks and those whose second dose came at about 12 weeks were combined into one group, since spike-specific TCR depth and breadth did not differ between the two schedules. Vaccinee samples came from UK trials COV001 and COV002, including a single-blind randomized controlled phase 2/3 trial of AZD1222 (ChAdOx1 nCoV-19) in healthy adults. For TCRbeta chain sequencing, PBMC samples from trial participants were taken at day 0 and at day 28 after the second dose. From the cysteine up to the phenylalanine, the CDR3 has a length of 17 residues. CDR3 DNA only is kept here, 51 bases in frame from base 1. The germline V gene (reference sequence) supplies CDR1 LNHNV and CDR2 YYDKDF. The germline V end is reduced by 3 bases and the J end by 1 base; junction bases left unmatched: 9.

The CDR3 regions of human TCRbeta chains were analyzed by immunosequencing. As for the authors' bioinformatics: Repertoire TCRs were matched against a reference library of SARS-CoV-2-specific TCRs generated with the MIRA antigen-specificity platform. Breadth meant the fraction of unique TCRs that were SARS-CoV-2-associated, whereas depth meant the fraction of total T cells that were SARS-CoV-2-associated. Using the MIRA data, every spike-specific TCR was mapped to the spike region that the TCR reacted to and assigned to either a CD4 or a CD8 class. Log10-transformed breadth and depth values were compared by one-way ANOVA with Sidak's multiple comparisons tests. In its TCRdb copy, this immuneACCESS table keeps in-frame sequences only and misses some clones. Where compared with another copy, unresolved V genes explain less than half of these, and the others have no known cause. V, J and clone size are taken as reported in that table, and D and trimming were inferred from the DNA itself. The sample data list 140,000 to 150,000 clones, and 92% of these were observed just once. The top ten constitute roughly 3.3% of the sample.

The receptor was derived from an adult who received the AZD1222 COVID-19 vaccine. The sample in question was peripheral blood, obtained 28 days after the second AZD1222 dose. The sequence links TRBV15 to TRBJ1-1; 9 bases in the junction line up with TRBD1. This receptor carries the CDR3 CATSSADRGTPNTEAFF. Here is the DNA: TGTGCCACCAGCAGCGCGGACAGGGGTACTCCGAACACTGAAGCTTTCTTT.